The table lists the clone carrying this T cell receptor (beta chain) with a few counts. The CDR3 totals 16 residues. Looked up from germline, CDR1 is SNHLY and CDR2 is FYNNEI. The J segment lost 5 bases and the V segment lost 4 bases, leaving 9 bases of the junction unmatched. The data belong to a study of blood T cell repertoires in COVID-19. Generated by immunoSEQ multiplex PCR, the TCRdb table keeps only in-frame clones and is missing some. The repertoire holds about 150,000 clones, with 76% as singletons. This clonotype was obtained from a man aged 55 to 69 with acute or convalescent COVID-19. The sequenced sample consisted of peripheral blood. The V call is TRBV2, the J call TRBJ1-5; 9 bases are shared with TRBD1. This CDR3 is CASSGDPGQGYQPQHF. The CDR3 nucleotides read TGTGCCAGCAGTGGAGATCCGGGACAGGGATATCAGCCCCAGCATTTT. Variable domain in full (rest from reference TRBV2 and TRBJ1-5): EPEVTQTPSHQVTQMGQEVILRCVPISNHLYFYWYRQILGQKVEFLVSFYNNEISEKSEIFDDQFSVERPDGSNFTLKIRSTKLEDSAMYFCASSGDPGQGYQPQHFGDGTRLSIL.